Listed here is a single T cell receptor beta chain. Germline CDR1 and CDR2: DFQATT and SNEGSKA (reference sequence). CDR3 length: 12 residues. The V and J ends lost 6 bases and 4 bases respectively, with 11 bases between them. Russia was home to the donors, healthy Caucasian individuals aged about 6 to 90. A minimum of 6 micrograms of total RNA was extracted per sample. The data were obtained in a study of blood T cells in healthy people across ages. The use of a sample-barcoded 5' primer and a J-beta primer mix characterized a second PCR of 7 to 11 cycles. A template-switch adaptor containing 12 random nucleotides labeled each cDNA molecule. TCRdb re-analysed the 5' RACE reads in MiXCR, keeping a single row per CDR3 protein. The sample holds around 690,000 distinct CDR3 sequences; roughly 58% are singletons and the top ten take over 35%.

Specimen: blood. The clonotype comes from a man aged 55 to 70 in good health. The chain has TRBV20-1 and TRBJ2-3; a possible D gene is TRBD2 (5 bases). The DNA for the CDR3 is TGCAGTGCCCCAGCGGTTTCAGATACGCAGTATTTT. Its translation: CSAPAVSDTQYF.